The TCR beta chain described here comes from a study of Ad26.COV2.S vaccination and SARS-CoV-2 variants. Method: immunoSEQ multiplex PCR; TCRdb's copy keeps in-frame clones and lacks some. The sample has around 350,000 clones; about 88% are singletons. Treatment here: roughly 19 received Ad26.COV2.S at low or high dose, single or two shots; roughly five received placebo; per-sample allocation not given. Day 63 after the first vaccine or placebo injection was the time point for sampling. Germline V CDR1 and CDR2: SGHNT, YYREEE (reference sequence). The trim removed 5 bases at V and 2 bases at J, leaving 4 bases unmatched. CDR3 length equals 15 residues.

The clonotype comes from a person aged 18-65 years who received the Ad26.COV2.S COVID-19 vaccine or a placebo. The V gene is TRBV5-4, the J gene TRBJ2-7, with 13 positions matching TRBD2. The sequenced sample was peripheral blood, obtained in a trial of Ad26.COV2.S vaccine versus placebo. The CDR3 loop is CASSPGTSGTYEQYF. DNA for the CDR3: TGTGCCAGCAGTCCCGGGACTAGCGGGACCTACGAGCAGTACTTC. The full variable domain, with the rest looked up from reference TRBV5-4 and TRBJ2-7, is ETGVTQSPTHLIKTRGQQVTLRCSSQSGHNTVSWYQQALGQGPQFIFQYYREEENGRGNFPPRFSGLQFPNYSSELNVNALELDDSALYLCASSPGTSGTYEQYFGPGTRLTVT.